Listed here are 27 T cell receptor beta chains from one sample, sequenced in a study of CD8 T cells in Susac syndrome (dated 2019 in TCRdb). The library was prepared using the immunoSEQ multiplex PCR assay. RNA was extracted with the RNeasy kit and roughly 0.45 to 1 ug was reverse transcribed using random hexamers. The raw public data were reprocessed by TCRdb itself: fastp quality trimming at Q25, MiXCR clonotype calling, in-frame beta chains only. Identical CDR3 protein sequences are pooled into one entry, listed with their most common genes and DNA. The sample table records around 300,000 distinct CDR3 sequences; around 92% of these occur just once. Approximately 0.065% of the sample is held by the ten biggest clonotypes. What was sequenced was CD4+ T cells from PBMCs. Receptors originate from a human donor with multiple sclerosis.

The gene calls are TRBV7-9 and TRBJ2-4; 7 nucleotides line up with TRBD1. The trim removed 1 base at V and 11 bases at J, leaving 17 bases unmatched. The germline V gene encodes CDR1 SEHNR and CDR2 FQNEAQ (reference sequence). The CDR3 length is 17 residues. The CDR3: CASSLVDLDPDGTVQYF. The CDR3 DNA sequence: TGTGCCAGCAGCTTAGTGGATTTGGACCCAGATGGGACAGTTCAGTACTTC.

The rearrangement links TRBV10-3 to TRBJ2-5; D is uncertain. The ends were cut back, 7 bases at V and 1 base at J, with 10 bases in the middle. Germline CDR1 and CDR2: ENHRY and SYGVKD. The CDR3 length is 13 residues. The CDR3 loop reads CAIMGSAQETQYF. The CDR3 DNA reads TGTGCCATCATGGGGTCAGCCCAAGAGACCCAGTACTTC.

The chain is built from TRBV20-1 and TRBJ2-7, with 12 bases identical to TRBD2. The V segment lost 3 bases and the J segment 3 bases; nucleotides outside the gene matches: 3. The CDR3 spans 14 residues. CDR1 is DFQATT, CDR2 SNEGSKA, per germline (reference sequence). The CDR3 sequence: CSARRTSGNYEQYF. CDR3 bases: TGCAGTGCTAGGAGGACTAGCGGGAACTACGAGCAGTACTTC.

The rearrangement links TRBV7-9 to TRBJ2-1, with D possibly TRBD1 on 6 matching bases. The V end lost 6 bases, the J end lost 4 bases, and 19 bases lay between the germline ends. The V gene's germline CDR1 is SEHNR and CDR2 FQNEAQ (reference sequence). This CDR3 is 16 amino acids long. The CDR3 reads CASSLGWDTQYNEQFF. DNA for the CDR3: TGTGCCAGCAGTCTAGGATGGGACACGCAATACAATGAGCAGTTCTTC.

The chain has TRBV3-1 and TRBJ1-6; D unresolved. V lost 0 bases to trimming and J lost 10 bases, with 4 bases between them. This CDR3 is 12 amino acids long. The germline CDR1 and CDR2 sequences are LGHDT and YNNKEL (reference sequence). The CDR3 reads CASSQEASPLHF. The CDR3 DNA sequence: TGTGCCAGCAGCCAAGAGGCCTCACCCCTCCACTTT. Variable domain in full (rest from reference TRBV3-1 and TRBJ1-6): DTAVSQTPKYLVTQMGNDKSIKCEQNLGHDTMYWYKQDSKKFLKIMFSYNNKELIINETVPNRFSPKSPDKAHLNLHINSLELGDSAVYFCASSQEASPLHFGNGTRLTVT.

The count of this clonotype is one. The V and J genes are TRBV12-3 or TRBV12-4 and TRBJ2-2, with D unresolved. Trimming pared 7 bases from V and 0 bases from J, leaving 24 bases between. The CDR3 contains 19 residues. The CDR3 is CASTPAAGQVGANTGELFF. The CDR3 region has the DNA TGTGCCAGCACCCCAGCAGCAGGTCAAGTGGGTGCGAACACCGGGGAGCTGTTTTTT.

The rearrangement links TRBV19 to TRBJ1-4; D remains unclear. Germline CDR1 and CDR2: LNHDA and SQIVND (reference sequence). The CDR3 length is 13 residues. V was pared by 3 bases and J by 8 bases, with 10 bases between. Here the CDR3 DNA reads TGTGCCAGTAGTATTAGCCAAGGAGAAAAACTGTTTTTT. It yields the protein CASSISQGEKLFF.

The chain combines TRBV7-2 with TRBJ1-1; 7 bases align to TRBD1. CDR3 length: 16 amino acids. V lost 1 base to trimming and J lost 6 bases; unmatched junction nucleotides: 11. Looked up from germline, CDR1 is SGHTA and CDR2 is FQGNSA. The CDR3: CASSLVGTAGIAEAFF. In nucleotides, the CDR3 is TGTGCCAGCAGCTTAGTAGGGACAGCCGGAATAGCTGAAGCTTTCTTT.

The CDR3 DNA sequence: TGTGCCAGCAGAATAGACAGATCGAATGAAAAACTGTTTTTT. This sequence encodes CASRIDRSNEKLFF. The V and J genes are TRBV12-3 or TRBV12-4 and TRBJ1-4; TRBD1 is a possible D gene (5 bases). The length of the CDR3 is 14 residues. The V and J ends lost 6 bases and 5 bases respectively, with 13 bases between them.

V is TRBV12-3 or TRBV12-4 and J is TRBJ2-1; 10 nucleotides align to TRBD2. V lost 6 bases and J lost 6; bases outside the gene matches: 11. The CDR3 is 16 residues long. In DNA form, the CDR3 reads TGTGCCAGCAGACCAAATCTAGCGGGAGAGCGCAATGAGCAGTTCTTC. The encoded protein is CASRPNLAGERNEQFF.

The chain combines TRBV28 with TRBJ2-7, with D tentatively TRBD1 (6 bases). CDR1 and CDR2 from the germline V gene are MDHEN and SYDVKM. Deletions cut 7 bases from V and 4 bases from J, with 14 bases between. CDR3 length equals 13 residues. CDR3 DNA: TGTGCCAGCACAAGACAGGAACCTTACGAGCAGTACTTC. Protein sequence: CASTRQEPYEQYF.

The chain is built from TRBV5-1 and TRBJ1-1; 7 bases are shared with TRBD1. From germline, CDR1 is SGHRS and CDR2 YFSETQ. The J segment lost 0 bases and the V segment lost 3 bases, leaving 8 bases of the junction unmatched. The CDR3 contains 16 residues. Written as DNA, the CDR3 is TGCGCCAGCAGCTCAGGTGACAGGGCCATGAACACTGAAGCTTTCTTT. It is translated as CASSSGDRAMNTEAFF.

Here the CDR3 DNA reads TGCGCCAGCAGCCTCGCTACAGGGGGCGATTATGGTGAAGCTTTCTTT. Amino acid sequence: CASSLATGGDYGEAFF. The chain has TRBV4-1 and TRBJ1-1; 9 nucleotides line up with TRBD1. V was clipped by 4 bases and J by 7 bases; unmatched bases: 13. The CDR3 sequence is 16 residues long. Per the germline V gene, CDR1 is MGHRA and CDR2 is YSYEKL.

V gene TRBV6-5 combines with J gene TRBJ1-5, with unresolved D. Trimming cost V 4 bases and J 4 bases, with 8 bases left between them. The CDR3 has 13 residues. The germline V gene encodes CDR1 MNHEY and CDR2 SVGAGI. CDR3 amino acids: CASSWVANQPQHF. CDR3 in DNA: TGTGCCAGCAGTTGGGTAGCTAATCAGCCCCAGCATTTT.

The chain combines TRBV19 with TRBJ1-1; D perhaps matches TRBD1 (5 bases). The V gene's germline CDR1 is LNHDA and CDR2 SQIVND (reference sequence). V lost 0 bases, J lost 7 bases, and 12 bases lay in between. The CDR3 is 14 residues long. Written as DNA, the CDR3 is TGTGCCAGTAGTATAGATCGATGGGGACTTGAAGCTTTCTTT. Translation gives CASSIDRWGLEAFF.

This sequence joins TRBV6-2 or TRBV6-3 and TRBJ2-1; 9 nucleotides agree with TRBD2. The CDR3 runs to 15 residues. Germline loops: CDR1 MNHEY, CDR2 SVGEGT. V lost 8 bases, J lost 5 bases, and 10 bases stayed unmatched. CDR3 loop: CASGLSGRPDNEQFF. Written as DNA, the CDR3 is TGTGCCAGCGGCCTTAGCGGGAGACCCGACAATGAGCAGTTCTTC.

This sequence joins TRBV7-2 and TRBJ1-1; D perhaps matches TRBD1 (6 bases). Germline CDR1 is SGHTA and CDR2 is FQGNSA. V dropped 3 bases and J dropped 1 base, with 18 bases sitting between them. The CDR3 contains 17 residues. The CDR3 nucleotides are TGTGCCAGCAGCTTGTCCAGGGGAAAAACGGGGAACACTGAAGCTTTCTTT. Its translation: CASSLSRGKTGNTEAFF.

The rearrangement uses TRBV7-9 and TRBJ2-6, with a possible D match to TRBD1 (5 bases). V was shortened by 5 bases and J by 0 bases, with 17 bases between the two germline ends. This CDR3 has 18 amino acids. Germline V gene lookup returns CDR1 SEHNR and CDR2 FQNEAQ (reference sequence). CDR3 nucleotide sequence: TGTGCCAGCAGCGAGACAGTTTACCAAGTCTCTGGGGCCAACGTCCTGACTTTC. It codes for CASSETVYQVSGANVLTF.

V and J are TRBV11-3 and TRBJ2-2, with a possible D match to TRBD1 (5 bases). The CDR3 is made up of 15 amino acids. Germline V lookup: CDR1 SGHNT, CDR2 YENEEA. The V gene lost 3 bases and the J gene lost 8 bases, with 16 bases spanning the gap. CDR3 sequence (DNA): TGTGCCAGCAGCTTGGGCTCCCAGGGTTATGGGGAGCTGTTTTTT. It codes for CASSLGSQGYGELFF.

V is TRBV12-3 or TRBV12-4 and J is TRBJ2-7, with 9 bases aligning to TRBD2. V was clipped by 3 bases and J by 2 bases; unmatched bases: 11. The CDR3 runs 17 residues. CDR3 residues: CASSLRGGRQNPYEQYF. CDR3 coding DNA: TGTGCCAGCAGTTTGCGGGGGGGGAGGCAAAACCCCTACGAGCAGTACTTC.

V gene TRBV4-3 combines with J gene TRBJ1-1; D unresolved. The CDR3 loop spans 15 amino acids. Germline CDR1 is LGHNA and CDR2 is YSLEER. The V end was cut by 4 bases, the J end by 3 bases, with 15 bases between. CDR3 in DNA: TGCGCCAGCAGCCGCCAGGCCAGGAGTGACACTGAAGCTTTCTTT. Its translation: CASSRQARSDTEAFF.

This chain links TRBV7-2 with TRBJ1-1, with 8 bases aligning to TRBD1. Germline trimming cut 4 bases from V and 1 base from J; bases unmatched to any gene: 5. This CDR3 is 15 amino acids long. CDR1 is SGHTA and CDR2 is FQGNSA in the germline V gene. In DNA form, the CDR3 reads TGTGCCAGCAGCTCCGCCGGGACAGGGAACACTGAAGCTTTCTTT. It translates to CASSSAGTGNTEAFF.

The chain has TRBV4-1 and TRBJ1-4; D might be TRBD1 (6 bases). Looked up from germline, CDR1 is MGHRA and CDR2 is YSYEKL. With 0 bases removed from V and 3 bases from J, the gap between germline ends came to 8 bases. The CDR3 is 15 residues long. Here the CDR3 DNA reads TGCGCCAGCAGCCAAGAGGCAGGGGCTAATGAAAAACTGTTTTTT. This gives the protein CASSQEAGANEKLFF.

This chain connects TRBV20-1 to TRBJ2-1; D unresolved. Germline V gives CDR1 DFQATT, CDR2 SNEGSKA (reference sequence). V was clipped by 3 bases and J by 3 bases, with 9 bases between them. This CDR3 comprises 13 residues. The CDR3 DNA sequence: TGCAGTGCTAGTAGGGCCGGCTACAATGAGCAGTTCTTC. As protein: CSASRAGYNEQFF.

This chain connects TRBV24-1 to TRBJ2-7; 9 bases align to TRBD1. The V segment lost 5 bases and the J segment 2 bases; nucleotides outside the gene matches: 3. The germline V gene encodes CDR1 KGHDR and CDR2 SFDVKD. The length of the CDR3 is 14 residues. CDR3 sequence: CATSATGGAYEQYF. The CDR3 bases are TGTGCCACCAGTGCGACAGGGGGGGCCTACGAGCAGTACTTC.

The rearrangement uses TRBV6-5 and TRBJ1-2; D remains unclear. This CDR3 has 13 amino acids. The V end lost 6 bases, the J end lost 4 bases, and 12 bases lay between the germline ends. Germline-derived CDR1 and CDR2 are MNHEY and SVGAGI. The CDR3 loop reads CASSRDSGYGYTF. In DNA, the CDR3 is TGTGCCAGCAGCCGCGATAGCGGCTATGGCTACACCTTC.

V usage is TRBV6-5 and J usage is TRBJ1-2; D is perhaps TRBD1 (5 bases). V lost 2 bases and J lost 8, with 12 bases in between. This CDR3 spans 13 amino acids. From germline, CDR1 is MNHEY and CDR2 SVGAGI. CDR3 residues: CASSYRERGGYTF. The CDR3 DNA sequence: TGTGCCAGCAGTTACCGTGAGAGGGGCGGCTACACCTTC.